The present entry profiles one T cell receptor (beta chain) with its context. This clone's antigen is unknown. Per-nucleotide qualities are absent, and no much larger clonotype sits a single base away. Preparation of the library involved the immunoSEQ multiplex PCR assay. The study's processing was this. A statistical classification framework was developed to diagnose cytomegalovirus status using the catalog of TCR beta chain sequences. TCRdb's version of the immuneACCESS table is confined to in-frame rearrangements and falls short of the full clone set. An unresolved V gene accounts for under half of the shortfall where checked; the remainder is of unknown origin. For V, J and clone size, that table is used; D and trimming come from the DNA. A total of approximately 300,000 clones appear in this sample, 86% of them only once. The ten largest clonotypes hold over 0.8% of the sample. This record belongs to a study of cytomegalovirus exposure and HLA in healthy donors (dated by TCRdb to 2016 to 2017). Study-wide context: According to a later analysis, the 110 or so validation repertoires were produced on the same platform as the 700 or so repertoires of the first cohort. The study aimed to test whether cataloging public T cell receptors could reveal signatures of past pathogen exposure. Along with the approximately 650-subject first cohort, a separate validation cohort of over a hundred different subjects was used. High-throughput TCR immunosequencing, statistical association of individual TCRs with disease status, and machine learning were combined to predict cytomegalovirus infection status.

Beyond this particular receptor, the publication reports: Cytomegalovirus status was reported to be diagnosed by the classifier with high specificity and sensitivity in both the original and validation cohorts. Most TCR sequences were observed very rarely across donors, whereas some public TCRs were present in many individuals. In the study, around 150 TCR beta chains were listed as associated with cytomegalovirus. In vitro tests confirmed that a few of the cytomegalovirus-associated TCR beta chains recognize cytomegalovirus antigens. According to the authors, the approach could potentially be generalized to other disease states and immunological phenotypes. A later analysis found that TCRs clustered in the first cohort also tended to co-occur in the roughly 110 validation repertoires, with approximately 95% of cluster scores above 0. A later analysis had no HLA typing for the validation cohort, so co-occurrence there was scored across all 130 or so repertoires.

CDR1 KGHSH and CDR2 LQKENI were looked up in the germline V gene. The germline V end is reduced by 4 bases and the J end by 5 bases; junction bases left unmatched: 3. Including cysteine and phenylalanine, the CDR3 has 13 amino acids. Left in the record is the CDR3 DNA by itself, 39 bases read in frame from the first base. The donors were included in the validation cohort of 90 to 150 subjects, a group kept apart from the approximately 700-subject first cohort. The sequence was collected from a young woman in good health and CMV-seronegative. The receptor chain draws on TRBV18 and TRBJ1-2, with 8 bases aligning to TRBD1. Sequencing was carried out using PBMCs. The CDR3: CASSQDRDYGYTF. The DNA sequence follows: TGTGCCAGCTCACAGGACAGGGATTATGGCTACACCTTC.